The 27 T cell receptor beta chains below all came from one sample that was sequenced in a study of blood T cell repertoires in COVID-19. The method was immunoSEQ multiplex PCR; TCRdb's version includes in-frame clones alone and lacks a portion of them. The repertoire holds around 35,000 clones, with around nine tenths as singletons. The specimen was peripheral blood. The receptors were sampled from a man aged 55 to 70 with active COVID-19.

The chain couples TRBV9 to TRBJ2-7, with 9 bases matching TRBD2. J gave up 6 bases and V 3 bases, and 4 bases lay outside the gene matches. Germline V gene sequence: CDR1 SGDLS, CDR2 YYNGEE. The CDR3 has 13 amino acids. The CDR3 region is CASSEGLAPEQYF. The CDR3 region has the DNA TGTGCCAGCAGCGAAGGACTAGCGCCCGAGCAGTACTTC. Full variable domain (remainder filled in from reference TRBV9 and TRBJ2-7): DSGVTQTPKHLITATGQRVTLRCSPRSGDLSVYWYQQSLDQGLQFLIQYYNGEERAKGNILERFSAQQFPDLHSELNLSSLELGDSALYFCASSEGLAPEQYFGPGTRLTVT.

This chain uses TRBV5-6 with TRBJ1-4; D possibly corresponds to TRBD1 (6 bases). Looked up from germline, CDR1 is SGHDT and CDR2 is YYEEEE. The CDR3 runs 15 residues. Trimming shortened V by 3 bases and J by 0 bases, and 9 bases separated the two germline ends. The CDR3 loop reads CASSWGHATNEKLFF. CDR3 bases: TGTGCCAGCAGCTGGGGGCATGCAACTAATGAAAAACTGTTTTTT.

Only a few counts were recorded for this clone. At one end, the junction sequence differs from germline, possibly due to a read error. The V call is TRBV4-1, the J call TRBJ2-2; 11 bases line up with TRBD2. Germline V gives CDR1 MGHRA, CDR2 YSYEKL. CDR3 length equals 16 residues. The CDR3 coding sequence is TGCGCCAGCAGCCAAACTAGCGGGAGCGCGGAAAGGGGAGCTGTTTTT. Translating it yields CASSQTSGSAERGAVF.

The DNA of the CDR3 is TGCGCCAGCAGCTCCTGGACAGGTCGGATTATGAACACTGAAGCTTTCTTT. This codes for CASSSWTGRIMNTEAFF. This sequence joins TRBV5-1 and TRBJ1-1; 7 positions match TRBD1. The V and J ends lost 3 bases and 0 bases, in that order; junction bases with no gene match: 11. This CDR3 has 17 amino acids. CDR1 and CDR2 (germline): SGHRS, YFSETQ.

This clone showed up just once. The V gene is TRBV9, the J gene TRBJ2-7; 10 bases map to TRBD1. The length of the CDR3 is 14 residues. The germline V gene has CDR1 SGDLS and CDR2 YYNGEE. V was pared by 3 bases and J by 3 bases, with 3 bases of the junction left unmatched. The CDR3 spells CASSARDRGYEQYF. CDR3 in DNA: TGTGCCAGCAGCGCCCGGGACAGGGGCTACGAGCAGTACTTC.

A few counts support this clone. As DNA, the CDR3 is TGTGCCTGGAGTGTTGGAGGTCTGGGCGAGCAGTACTTC. Residues: CAWSVGGLGEQYF. The rearrangement joins TRBV30 to TRBJ2-7; D is perhaps TRBD2 (5 bases). The length of the CDR3 is 13 residues. The germline gives CDR1 GTSNPN, CDR2 SVGIG (reference sequence). V lost 0 bases, J lost 6 bases, and 12 bases lay in between.

This chain connects TRBV5-1 to TRBJ1-3, with 7 bases identical to TRBD1. Germline V lookup: CDR1 SGHRS, CDR2 YFSETQ. The CDR3 loop spans 15 amino acids. After removal of 0 bases from V and 9 bases from J, the junction contained 9 bases not matched to a gene. The CDR3 nucleotides read TGCGCCAGCAGCTTGGGGACAGGCGGCGTTGGCACCATATATTTT. This sequence encodes CASSLGTGGVGTIYF.

The V and J genes are TRBV30 and TRBJ2-7; 12 positions agree with TRBD2. This CDR3 is 14 amino acids long. V dropped 4 bases and J dropped 4; count of bases not matched to a gene: 5. CDR1 GTSNPN and CDR2 SVGIG come from the germline V gene (reference sequence). CDR3 DNA sequence: TGTGCCTGGAACCGACTAGCGGGAGAGTACGAGCAGTACTTC. Translating it yields CAWNRLAGEYEQYF.

This chain connects TRBV3-1 (or the pseudogene TRBV3-2) to TRBJ2-5; TRBD1 might be the D (6 bases). Germline values: CDR1 LGHDT, CDR2 YNNKEL (reference sequence). The CDR3 consists of 15 residues. V lost 3 bases and J 3 bases, leaving 14 bases between the germline ends. The CDR3 protein is CASSQGARYEETQYF. The CDR3 bases are TGTGCCAGCAGCCAGGGGGCGAGGTATGAAGAGACCCAGTACTTC.

Only a few counts were recorded for this clone. The rearrangement links TRBV11-2 to TRBJ1-6; the match to TRBD1 covers 7 bases. This CDR3 contains 14 residues. Trimming took 5 bases from V and 9 from J; bases not matched to a gene: 7. The germline V gene encodes CDR1 SGHAT and CDR2 FQNNGV. This chain's CDR3 is CASSPQTGISPLHF. DNA for the CDR3: TGTGCCAGCAGCCCTCAGACAGGGATTTCACCCCTCCACTTT.

This clone came up a few times. The rearrangement links TRBV7-9 to TRBJ1-4; D not resolved. Germline loops: CDR1 SEHNR, CDR2 FQNEAQ (reference sequence). The CDR3 has 15 amino acids. The V gene lost 3 bases and the J gene lost 4 bases, with 12 bases spanning the gap. CDR3 protein: CASSLMGGLNEKLFF. The CDR3 DNA reads as TGTGCCAGCAGCTTGATGGGAGGGCTTAATGAAAAACTGTTTTTT.

The chain employs TRBV7-6 and TRBJ1-2, with TRBD1 matching 7 bases. The germline gives CDR1 SGHVS, CDR2 FNYEAQ. This CDR3 is built from 15 residues. V lost 5 bases to trimming and J lost 3 bases; unmatched junction nucleotides: 9. Written as DNA, the CDR3 is TGTGCCAGCAGCCCGGCGGGACAGAATTACTATGGCTACACCTTC. The encoded protein is CASSPAGQNYYGYTF.

This chain joins TRBV29-1 and TRBJ2-7, with 8 nucleotides matching TRBD1. In germline, CDR1 is SQVTM, CDR2 ANQGSEA. The length of the CDR3 is 16 residues. V dropped 1 base and J dropped 0; count of bases not matched to a gene: 8. The CDR3 here is CSVEGERGQVSYEQYF. The CDR3 DNA reads as TGCAGCGTTGAAGGGGAAAGGGGACAGGTCTCCTACGAGCAGTACTTC.

The J gene is TRBJ1-2, the V gene TRBV18, with 10 positions matching TRBD1. Germline V lookup: CDR1 KGHSH, CDR2 LQKENI. V shed 4 bases and J 3 bases; nucleotides not matched to a gene: 11. CDR3 length: 17 amino acids. The CDR3 bases are TGTGCCAGCTCACACAGATCAGGACAGGGGGAGGACTATGGCTACACCTTC. Encoded protein: CASSHRSGQGEDYGYTF.

The chain is built from TRBV18 and TRBJ1-5; D possibly corresponds to TRBD1 (5 bases). CDR3 size: 16 residues. Trimming stripped 5 bases from V and 7 bases from J, with 21 bases between. The germline gives CDR1 KGHSH, CDR2 LQKENI. The CDR3 loop is CASSSIGGVIGQPQHF. CDR3 DNA: TGTGCCAGCTCATCAATTGGAGGGGTCATTGGACAGCCCCAGCATTTT. The full variable domain, rest sourced from reference TRBV18 and TRBJ1-5, is NAGVMQNPRHLVRRRGQEARLRCSPMKGHSHVYWYRQLPEEGLKFMVYLQKENIIDESGMPKERFSAEFPKEGPSILRIQQVVRGDSAAYFCASSSIGGVIGQPQHFGDGTRLSIL.

This clone was picked up a small number of times. The V and J genes are TRBV29-1 and TRBJ2-7; a possible D gene is TRBD1 (5 bases). Germline V gives CDR1 SQVTM, CDR2 ANQGSEA. This CDR3 is 13 amino acids long. Trimming pared 4 bases from V and 3 bases from J, leaving 13 bases between. CDR3: CSVGSAQGYEQYF. The CDR3 DNA sequence: TGCAGCGTTGGATCCGCCCAGGGCTACGAGCAGTACTTC.

The rearrangement joins TRBV19 to TRBJ2-7, with D maybe TRBD1 (6 bases). Trimming shortened V by 4 bases and J by 6 bases, and 13 bases separated the two germline ends. CDR3 length equals 13 residues. Germline V gives CDR1 LNHDA, CDR2 SQIVND (reference sequence). The CDR3 sequence: CASSRDRQGEQYF. CDR3 DNA: TGTGCCAGTAGTAGAGACAGGCAAGGCGAGCAGTACTTC.

The J gene is TRBJ1-3, the V gene TRBV7-9, with 7 bases lining up with TRBD1. The CDR3 spans 18 residues. Germline loops: CDR1 SEHNR, CDR2 FQNEAQ (reference sequence). V lost 1 base and J lost 4; bases outside the gene matches: 13. CDR3 sequence: CASSLESTGQSLGNTIYF. The CDR3 DNA reads TGTGCCAGCAGCTTAGAATCAACGGGACAGTCATTAGGAAACACCATATATTTT. The full variable domain, completed using reference TRBV7-9 and TRBJ1-3, is DTGVSQNPRHKITKRGQNVTFRCDPISEHNRLYWYRQTLGQGPEFLTYFQNEAQLEKSRLLSDRFSAERPKGSFSTLEIQRTEQGDSAMYLCASSLESTGQSLGNTIYFGEGSWLTVV.

The rearrangement joins TRBV18 to TRBJ1-2, with D possibly being TRBD1 (5 bases). V dropped 5 bases and J dropped 7 bases, with 11 bases sitting between them. CDR1 is KGHSH and CDR2 is LQKENI in the germline V gene. The CDR3 is 12 amino acids. CDR3: CASSTRGSGYTF. CDR3 sequence (DNA): TGTGCCAGCTCAACGCGGGGGAGTGGCTACACCTTC.

The rearrangement joins TRBV28 to TRBJ1-6; D gene uncertain. This CDR3 spans 15 amino acids. Germline assignment: CDR1 MDHEN and CDR2 SYDVKM. The V gene lost 7 bases and the J gene lost 0 bases, with 10 bases spanning the gap. CDR3 region: CASTTPGSYNSPLHF. DNA for the CDR3: TGTGCCAGCACCACCCCAGGCTCCTATAATTCACCCCTCCACTTT.

V usage is TRBV28 and J usage is TRBJ1-3; 9 bases match TRBD1. This CDR3 contains 15 residues. Germline V gene lookup returns CDR1 MDHEN and CDR2 SYDVKM. The ends lost 6 bases at V and 8 bases at J; junction bases unmatched: 11. DNA for the CDR3: TGTGCCAGCAGCCCTCCCGGGACAGGGATGGACACCATATATTTT. Translating it yields CASSPPGTGMDTIYF.

V gene TRBV7-2 combines with J gene TRBJ2-4; D is ambiguous. The CDR3 is made up of 13 amino acids. The ends were cut back, 2 bases at V and 5 bases at J, with 7 bases in the middle. The germline V gene encodes CDR1 SGHTA and CDR2 FQGNSA. Here the CDR3 reads CASSLNGENIQYF. CDR3 bases: TGTGCCAGCAGCTTAAACGGTGAAAACATTCAGTACTTC.

Turning to this clone: Other DNA sequences from this sample encode an identical CDR3 as well. The chain is built from TRBV6-6 and TRBJ1-2; 10 bases are shared with TRBD1. This CDR3 contains 14 residues. The germline V gene has CDR1 MNHNY and CDR2 SVGAGI (reference sequence). V was pared by 6 bases and J by 5 bases, with 6 bases of the junction left unmatched. The CDR3 sequence is CASRGGQGGYGYTF. The CDR3 DNA is TGTGCCAGCAGGGGCGGACAGGGGGGATATGGCTACACCTTC.

The chain employs TRBV4-1 and TRBJ2-1, with TRBD2 identical over 12 bases. CDR3 size: 19 residues. The V segment lost 0 bases and the J segment 7 bases; nucleotides outside the gene matches: 13. Germline V lookup: CDR1 MGHRA, CDR2 YSYEKL. The CDR3 protein is CASSQEPLTSGSIWNEQFF. DNA of the CDR3: TGCGCCAGCAGCCAAGAGCCCCTGACTAGCGGGAGTATCTGGAATGAGCAGTTCTTC.

This chain connects TRBV10-3 to TRBJ2-1, with 11 bases fitting TRBD2. Germline V gene sequence: CDR1 ENHRY, CDR2 SYGVKD. Trimming removed 6 bases from V and 7 bases from J; junction bases left unmatched: 8. There are 15 residues in the CDR3. CDR3 amino acids: CAISVDLAGGNEQFF. DNA of the CDR3: TGTGCCATCAGCGTCGACTTAGCGGGAGGGAATGAGCAGTTCTTC.

The chain recombines TRBV10-1 with TRBJ2-1, with D possibly TRBD2 on 6 matching bases. Deletions cut 0 bases from V and 10 bases from J, with 16 bases between. Germline CDR1 and CDR2: WNHNN and SYGVQD (reference sequence). The CDR3 contains 15 residues. CDR3 region: CASSESQAGPSEQFF. In nucleotides, the CDR3 is TGCGCCAGCAGTGAGTCCCAAGCGGGCCCCTCGGAGCAGTTCTTC.

The chain couples TRBV28 to TRBJ1-2; 7 nucleotides align to TRBD1. The CDR3 has 11 amino acids. V lost 8 bases to trimming and J lost 7 bases; unmatched junction nucleotides: 4. Germline values: CDR1 MDHEN, CDR2 SYDVKM. The CDR3 region is CASGYRGGYTF. CDR3 nucleotide sequence: TGTGCCAGCGGGTACAGGGGTGGCTACACCTTC.